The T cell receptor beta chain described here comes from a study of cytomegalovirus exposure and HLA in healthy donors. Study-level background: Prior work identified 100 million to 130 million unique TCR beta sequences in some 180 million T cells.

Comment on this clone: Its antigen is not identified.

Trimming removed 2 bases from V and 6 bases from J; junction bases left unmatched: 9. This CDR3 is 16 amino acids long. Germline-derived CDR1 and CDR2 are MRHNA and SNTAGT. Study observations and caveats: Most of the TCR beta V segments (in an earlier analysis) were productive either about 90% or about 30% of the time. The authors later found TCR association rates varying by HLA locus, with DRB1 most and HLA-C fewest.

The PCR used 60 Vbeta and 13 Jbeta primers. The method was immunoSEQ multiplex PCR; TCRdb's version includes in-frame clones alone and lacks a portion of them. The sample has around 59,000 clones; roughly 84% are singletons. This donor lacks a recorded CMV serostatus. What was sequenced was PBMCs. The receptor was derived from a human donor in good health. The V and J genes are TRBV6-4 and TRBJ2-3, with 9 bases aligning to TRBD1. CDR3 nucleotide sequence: TGTGCCAGCAGTGACGAACAACAGGGGGCGGTGGATACGCAGTATTTT. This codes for CASSDEQQGAVDTQYF.